This TCR beta chain comes out of a study of T cells in localized non-small cell lung cancer. Study-wide points: Clonality peaked in uninvolved adjacent lung rather than tumor.

Concerning this clone itself: Its antigen remains unknown.

Profiling relied on immunoSEQ multiplex PCR, and the TCRdb table lists in-frame clones only, not all of them. This table has fewer than 95,000 clones, about nine tenths appearing once. The germline V gene has CDR1 LNHDA and CDR2 SQIVND (reference sequence). CDR3 length: 14 residues. Trimming took 4 bases from V and 2 from J; bases not matched to a gene: 4. The rearrangement joins TRBV19 to TRBJ2-7; 8 nucleotides match TRBD1. Here the sequenced sample was PBMCs, taken before any cancer treatment. The receptor's source is a woman aged 40-69 years with stage II squamous cell lung carcinoma. CDR3 sequence reads: CASSNRDRTYEQYF. CDR3 DNA sequence: TGTGCCAGTAGTAATCGGGACAGGACCTACGAGCAGTACTTC. Filled out from reference TRBV19 and TRBJ2-7, the complete variable domain reads DGGITQSPKYLFRKEGQNVTLSCEQNLNHDAMYWYRQDPGQGLRLIYYSQIVNDFQKGDIAEGYSVSREKKESFPLTVTSAQKNPTAFYLCASSNRDRTYEQYFGPGTRLTVT.